A single sample is the source of the 32 T cell receptor beta chains below, sequenced in a study of blood T cell repertoires in COVID-19. Here immunoSEQ multiplex PCR was the method, and the copy in TCRdb shows in-frame clones only, minus some. The data show about 190,000 clones, around 84% seen once. Sample: PBMCs or T cells enriched from blood (not recorded which). These receptors all stem from a woman aged 25 to 39 who had recovered from COVID-19.

The V call is TRBV11-2, the J call TRBJ1-6, with no clear D. This CDR3 is 14 amino acids long. Trimming took off 3 bases at V and 3 bases at J, with 6 bases between the two ends. CDR1 is SGHAT and CDR2 is FQNNGV in the germline V gene. The CDR3 nucleotides are TGTGCCAGCAGCTTGGGCAGCTATAATTCACCCCTCCACTTT. Its protein is CASSLGSYNSPLHF.

The rearrangement uses TRBV6-5 and TRBJ1-1; perhaps TRBD1 as D (5 bases). Trimming pared 7 bases from V and 1 base from J, leaving 13 bases between. The CDR3 length is 14 residues. CDR1 and CDR2 from the germline V gene are MNHEY and SVGAGI. CDR3 loop: CASIKGAPNTEAFF. Written as DNA, the CDR3 is TGTGCCAGCATCAAAGGGGCCCCGAACACTGAAGCTTTCTTT.

This clone has just a few counts. This rearrangement joins TRBV2 to TRBJ1-2; 10 bases are shared with TRBD1. The CDR3 contains 16 residues. The V gene end was trimmed by 4 bases and the J gene end by 1 base; junction bases not matched to a gene: 6. Looked up from germline, CDR1 is SNHLY and CDR2 is FYNNEI. The CDR3 DNA reads TGTGCCAGCAGTGTGGCCGGGACAGGGGATAACTATGGCTACACCTTC. Its protein product is CASSVAGTGDNYGYTF.

The chain carries TRBV6-2 or TRBV6-3 and TRBJ2-7, with TRBD1 as a possible D gene (5 bases). The CDR3 is made up of 19 amino acids. Germline V lookup: CDR1 MNHEY, CDR2 SVGEGT. The V gene lost 2 bases and the J gene lost 6 bases, with 29 bases spanning the gap. CDR3 region: CASSYAFDSRISPNREQYF. Here the CDR3 DNA reads TGTGCCAGCAGTTACGCCTTTGACAGTAGAATCTCCCCAAACCGCGAGCAGTACTTC.

The chain recombines TRBV11-2 with TRBJ2-7, with 8 bases matching TRBD1. CDR1 and CDR2 from the germline V gene are SGHAT and FQNNGV. After removal of 1 base from V and 6 bases from J, the junction contained 5 bases not matched to a gene. The CDR3 consists of 14 residues. The CDR3 DNA sequence: TGTGCCAGCAGCTTAGTTGGGACAGGAGGCGAGCAGTACGTC. Protein product: CASSLVGTGGEQYV.

This chain links TRBV9 with TRBJ2-3; D is possibly TRBD2 (6 bases). V was shortened by 0 bases and J by 0 bases, with 11 bases between the two germline ends. The CDR3 is 16 amino acids. Per the germline V gene, CDR1 is SGDLS and CDR2 is YYNGEE. The CDR3 region is CASSVVGSPSTDTQYF. DNA for the CDR3: TGTGCCAGCAGCGTAGTCGGGAGCCCTAGCACAGATACGCAGTATTTT.

The chain uses TRBV5-4 and TRBJ1-2; possible D gene TRBD1, 5 bases. V was cut by 3 bases and J by 7 bases, with 10 bases left in between. This CDR3 is 12 amino acids long. Germline V gives CDR1 SGHNT, CDR2 YYREEE (reference sequence). CDR3 amino acids: CASSSLRGGYTF. CDR3 nucleotide sequence: TGTGCCAGCAGCTCCCTAAGGGGTGGCTACACCTTC.

This clone occurred once. V gene TRBV13 combines with J gene TRBJ2-7; 8 positions match TRBD1. After removal of 5 bases from V and 5 bases from J, the junction contained 2 bases not matched to a gene. CDR1 is PRHDT, CDR2 FYEKMQ, per germline (reference sequence). The CDR3 sequence is 12 residues long. The CDR3 DNA sequence: TGTGCCAGCAGCCAGACAGGGGACGAGCAGTACGTC. Its protein product is CASSQTGDEQYV.

This sequence joins TRBV5-1 and TRBJ2-5; 8 positions match TRBD2. CDR1 is SGHRS and CDR2 is YFSETQ in the germline V gene. The trim removed 1 base at V and 0 bases at J, leaving 2 bases unmatched. The CDR3 is made up of 15 amino acids. CDR3 sequence reads: CASSLQAGDQETQYF. The DNA of the CDR3 is TGCGCCAGCAGCTTGCAAGCGGGGGACCAAGAGACCCAGTACTTC.

The chain joins TRBV13 to TRBJ2-5; D is undetermined. Germline V gene sequence: CDR1 PRHDT, CDR2 FYEKMQ (reference sequence). This CDR3 spans 14 amino acids. Trimming took 0 bases from V and 1 from J, leaving 6 bases between them. CDR3 DNA: TGTGCCAGCAGCTTAGGGCGAATCCAAGAGACCCAGTACTTC. Protein: CASSLGRIQETQYF.

V is TRBV18 and J is TRBJ1-2; D is unresolved. The CDR3 has 14 amino acids. From germline, CDR1 is KGHSH and CDR2 LQKENI. V lost 3 bases and J lost 2, with 10 bases in between. The CDR3 is CASSPTGFNYGYTF. The CDR3 DNA is TGTGCCAGCTCACCTACGGGGTTCAACTATGGCTACACCTTC. Full variable domain (rest looked up from reference TRBV18 and TRBJ1-2): NAGVMQNPRHLVRRRGQEARLRCSPMKGHSHVYWYRQLPEEGLKFMVYLQKENIIDESGMPKERFSAEFPKEGPSILRIQQVVRGDSAAYFCASSPTGFNYGYTFGSGTRLTVV.

The chain uses TRBV4-2 and TRBJ2-5; 14 bases align to TRBD2. The CDR3 contains 18 residues. After removal of 0 bases from V and 5 bases from J, the junction contained 8 bases not matched to a gene. Germline values: CDR1 LGHNA, CDR2 YNFKEQ. The CDR3 loop is CASSQDGTSGRLWETQYF. DNA for the CDR3: TGTGCCAGCAGCCAAGACGGGACTAGCGGGAGATTATGGGAGACCCAGTACTTC.

The chain has TRBV19 and TRBJ1-5; D unresolved. Looked up from germline, CDR1 is LNHDA and CDR2 is SQIVND (reference sequence). The CDR3 is made up of 16 amino acids. Trimming took off 6 bases at V and 4 bases at J, with 19 bases between the two ends. The CDR3 nucleotides are TGTGCCAGTAGCCCGATCCGACTTCTAGCAAATCAGCCCCAGCATTTT. Translating gives CASSPIRLLANQPQHF.

V usage is TRBV11-2 and J usage is TRBJ1-5; D not resolved. The length of the CDR3 is 13 residues. The germline V gene encodes CDR1 SGHAT and CDR2 FQNNGV. Trimming pared 1 base from V and 6 bases from J, leaving 7 bases between. CDR3 sequence reads: CASSLAGAQPQHF. CDR3 sequence (DNA): TGTGCCAGCAGCTTAGCGGGAGCTCAGCCCCAGCATTTT.

V usage is TRBV27 and J usage is TRBJ2-7, with TRBD2 matching over 11 bases. From germline, CDR1 is MNHEY and CDR2 SMNVEV (reference sequence). V shed 8 bases and J 2 bases; nucleotides not matched to a gene: 5. The CDR3 spans 14 residues. The CDR3 DNA reads TGTGCCAGCTGCCTAGCGGGAGGTCCCTACGAGCAGTACTTC. Translation: CASCLAGGPYEQYF.

V usage is TRBV19 and J usage is TRBJ1-6; perhaps TRBD1 as D (5 bases). The germline CDR1 and CDR2 sequences are LNHDA and SQIVND (reference sequence). Trimming shortened V by 7 bases and J by 6 bases, and 13 bases separated the two germline ends. The CDR3 consists of 14 residues. The CDR3 region is CASNSRGPNSPLHF. The CDR3 DNA sequence: TGTGCCAGTAATTCTAGGGGCCCTAATTCACCCCTCCACTTT.

In DNA form, the CDR3 reads TGCGCCAGCTCCCGGACTAGCGCACAAGAGACCCAGTACTTC. Translation: CASSRTSAQETQYF. This rearrangement joins TRBV5-1 to TRBJ2-5; 9 bases align to TRBD2. CDR3 length: 14 amino acids. Germline lookup yields CDR1 SGHRS and CDR2 YFSETQ. V shed 7 bases and J 2 bases; nucleotides not matched to a gene: 6.

The chain combines TRBV29-1 with TRBJ2-7; TRBD1 matches at 7 bases. CDR1 is SQVTM, CDR2 ANQGSEA, per germline. V shed 5 bases, J shed 0 bases, and the junction held 7 bases outside the gene matches. CDR3 length: 14 amino acids. This CDR3 is CSVSPRGSSYEQYF. CDR3 DNA: TGCAGCGTTTCGCCCAGGGGGAGCTCCTACGAGCAGTACTTC.

In this sample, this clone turned up a few times. This sequence joins TRBV5-1 and TRBJ1-6; 7 nucleotides agree with TRBD1. The CDR3 runs to 14 residues. With 4 bases clipped from V and 5 bases from J, the junction kept 3 bases outside the gene matches. The germline V gene has CDR1 SGHRS and CDR2 YFSETQ. The CDR3 spells CASSRTGHNSPLHF. The CDR3 region has the DNA TGCGCCAGCAGCCGGACAGGCCATAATTCACCCCTCCACTTT. The entire variable domain, with the rest obtained from reference TRBV5-1 and TRBJ1-6, is as follows: KAGVTQTPRYLIKTRGQQVTLSCSPISGHRSVSWYQQTPGQGLQFLFEYFSETQRNKGNFPGRFSGRQFSNSRSEMNVSTLELGDSALYLCASSRTGHNSPLHFGNGTRLTVT.

The V and J genes are TRBV9 and TRBJ2-5; TRBD2 aligns across 11 bases. This CDR3 is 17 amino acids long. Germline CDR1 and CDR2: SGDLS and YYNGEE. J was trimmed by 1 base and V by 0 bases; bases with no gene match: 5. This CDR3 is CASSVVSLAGGQETQYF. The DNA for the CDR3 is TGTGCCAGCAGCGTAGTAAGTCTAGCGGGGGGCCAAGAGACCCAGTACTTC.

The chain couples TRBV7-8 to TRBJ2-7; 9 nucleotides align to TRBD2. CDR1 is SGHVS, CDR2 FQNEAQ, per germline. V was clipped by 5 bases and J by 3 bases; unmatched bases: 8. The CDR3 runs 15 residues. The DNA of the CDR3 is TGTGCCAGCAGCCTGATAGCGGGAGCGGTCTACGAGCAGTACTTC. Translating gives CASSLIAGAVYEQYF.

The CDR3 is CACLNYGYTF. CDR3 nucleotide sequence: TGTGCCTGCCTTAACTATGGCTACACCTTC. The chain has TRBV30 and TRBJ1-2, with D unclear. From germline, CDR1 is GTSNPN and CDR2 SVGIG (reference sequence). Deletions cut 6 bases from V and 1 base from J, with 3 bases between. The CDR3 spans 10 residues.

The chain is built from TRBV14 and TRBJ2-7; perhaps TRBD2 as D (6 bases). Per the germline V gene, CDR1 is SGHDN and CDR2 is FVKESK. Trimming took off 3 bases at V and 9 bases at J, with 15 bases between the two ends. CDR3 length: 13 amino acids. CDR3 protein: CASSQLRELGQYF. CDR3 nucleotides: TGTGCCAGCAGCCAGTTACGGGAGTTAGGGCAGTACTTC.

This sequence joins TRBV29-1 and TRBJ1-2, with D unclear. The CDR3 runs 13 residues. V was shortened by 1 base and J by 2 bases, with 8 bases between the two germline ends. CDR1 and CDR2 (germline): SQVTM, ANQGSEA. The CDR3 DNA is TGCAGCGTTGAAGCTGTCTTAAACTATGGCTACACCTTC. Translation: CSVEAVLNYGYTF.

The chain is built from TRBV15 and TRBJ2-1, with D possibly being TRBD1 (6 bases). V dropped 5 bases and J dropped 5 bases, with 13 bases sitting between them. This CDR3 contains 14 residues. Germline V gene data show CDR1 as LNHNV and CDR2 as YYDKDF (reference sequence). The CDR3 sequence: CATSRWTANNEQFF. As DNA, the CDR3 is TGTGCCACCAGCCGATGGACAGCGAACAATGAGCAGTTCTTC.

This clone was found once. V and J are TRBV29-1 and TRBJ2-2; a possible D gene is TRBD2 (7 bases). V lost 7 bases to trimming and J lost 0 bases, with 15 bases between them. This CDR3 contains 15 residues. CDR1 is SQVTM, CDR2 ANQGSEA, per germline. CDR3 in DNA: TGCAGCGCCCGAGGGGGGGGCACGAACACCGGGGAGCTGTTTTTT. The encoded protein is CSARGGGTNTGELFF.

This chain uses TRBV5-1 with TRBJ2-1; D perhaps matches TRBD1 (6 bases). The germline CDR1 and CDR2 sequences are SGHRS and YFSETQ. The CDR3 totals 14 residues. The V and J ends lost 0 bases and 6 bases respectively, with 10 bases between them. In DNA, the CDR3 is TGCGCCAGCAGCTTGGTACAGGGACGCAATGAGCAGTTCTTC. Protein sequence: CASSLVQGRNEQFF.

The chain employs TRBV12-3 or TRBV12-4 and TRBJ2-2; TRBD1 is a possible D gene (5 bases). Trimming cost V 6 bases and J 11 bases, with 10 bases left between them. CDR3 size: 11 residues. Here the CDR3 reads CASRRRGELFF. The CDR3 DNA reads TGTGCCAGCAGGAGAAGGGGCGAGCTGTTTTTT.

The count of this clone is one. The chain combines TRBV7-9 with TRBJ2-1; unclear D gene. V was cut by 5 bases and J by 5 bases, with 13 bases left in between. In germline, CDR1 is SEHNR, CDR2 FQNEAQ (reference sequence). The CDR3 is 14 residues long. In DNA, the CDR3 is TGTGCCAGCAGCACCTTGACGGAGAACAATGAGCAGTTCTTC. Amino acids: CASSTLTENNEQFF.

This clone showed up just once. This chain connects TRBV7-9 to TRBJ2-4; 12 bases fit TRBD1. The CDR3 spans 15 residues. The J segment lost 7 bases and the V segment lost 3 bases, leaving 4 bases of the junction unmatched. Germline CDR1 and CDR2: SEHNR and FQNEAQ (reference sequence). CDR3 loop: CASSFSGTGGNIQYF. Here the CDR3 DNA reads TGTGCCAGCAGCTTCTCCGGGACAGGGGGCAACATTCAGTACTTC.

A single count supports this clone. This sequence joins TRBV5-1 and TRBJ2-7; 10 positions match TRBD1. Germline CDR1 is SGHRS and CDR2 is YFSETQ. V shed 0 bases and J 6 bases; nucleotides not matched to a gene: 3. The CDR3 extends over 14 amino acids. The CDR3 nucleotides are TGCGCCAGCAGCTTGGGACAGGGGGCCAGCGAGCAGTACTTC. As protein: CASSLGQGASEQYF.

The chain is built from TRBV11-2 and TRBJ1-2, with TRBD1 identical over 10 bases. V lost 0 bases to trimming and J lost 4 bases; unmatched junction nucleotides: 14. CDR1 and CDR2 (germline): SGHAT, FQNNGV. CDR3 length: 19 amino acids. The DNA of the CDR3 is TGTGCCAGCAGCTTAGACGGGGGGACAGGGGTAGGGACCTTCTATGGCTACACCTTC. Amino acid sequence: CASSLDGGTGVGTFYGYTF.